This TCR beta chain was found in a study of blood T cell repertoires in COVID-19. Across the study: Samples of COVID-19 (acute and convalescent) were obtained from the United States, Italy and Spain. PBMCs, B-cell-depleted T cells, or T cells provided the cDNA or gDNA that made up the material.

CDR3 length: 15 amino acids. Germline values: CDR1 SGHTA, CDR2 FQGTGA. V lost 0 bases, J lost 6 bases, and 12 bases lay in between. Here immunoSEQ multiplex PCR was the method, and the copy in TCRdb shows in-frame clones only, minus some. Among 9,500 to 13,000 clones listed, around 78% were seen once. This chain uses TRBV7-3 with TRBJ2-1; possible D gene TRBD1, 5 bases. Sequences were obtained from peripheral blood. This TCR came from a human donor in a cohort sampled during active COVID-19. CDR3 DNA sequence: TGTGCCAGCAGCTTAACAGGGGTTGTCACCAATGAGCAGTTCTTC. Its protein product is CASSLTGVVTNEQFF.